These T cell receptor beta chains were read from a single sample in a study of technical replicates of blood from a few donors. Some clones are missing from TCRdb's copy, which holds only in-frame ones; the method was immunoSEQ multiplex PCR. The sample holds under 85,000 clones; 80% to 95% are singletons and the top ten take 0.41%. Sequencing was done on a sample of T cells isolated from PBMCs. Receptor source: a human donor in good health. The CDR3 runs from the conserved cysteine through the conserved F or W. The D gene is left open where the match is weak. Not all rows give a size; the values are once, few, many and, for expanded clones, a class.

j_call v_call clone_size d_call cdr3_aa cdr3_nt
TRBJ2-3 TRBV5-1 NA NA CASSLGVSGGPDTQYF TGCGCCAGCAGCCTGGGGGTATCGGGGGGCCCAGATACGCAGTATTTT
TRBJ2-3 TRBV29-1 NA TRBD2 CSCGGESDTQYF TGCAGCTGCGGGGGGGAGTCAGATACGCAGTATTTT
TRBJ1-1 TRBV11-2 NA TRBD1 CASRTGNTEAFF TGTGCCAGTCGGACAGGGAACACTGAAGCTTTCTTT
TRBJ2-5 TRBV6-1 NA NA CASSEAGAGETQYF TGTGCCAGCAGTGAAGCAGGGGCAGGGGAGACCCAGTACTTC
TRBJ1-1 TRBV4-1 few NA CASSHDVGLLNTEAFF TGCGCCAGCAGCCACGACGTGGGACTTTTGAACACTGAAGCTTTCTTT
TRBJ2-7 TRBV19 NA TRBD2 CASKSSGYAYEQYF TGTGCCAGTAAATCTAGCGGGTACGCCTACGAGCAGTACTTC
TRBJ2-6 TRBV28 NA NA CASSLLDGALNSGANVLTF TGTGCCAGCAGTTTGTTGGATGGAGCCCTCAACTCTGGGGCCAACGTCCTGACTTTC
TRBJ2-5 TRBV7-6 NA NA CASSLDREKMETQYF TGTGCCAGCAGCTTAGACCGGGAGAAGATGGAGACCCAGTACTTC
TRBJ2-7 TRBV28 once TRBD1 CASSLDRGVGEQYF TGTGCCAGCAGTTTAGACAGGGGAGTCGGCGAGCAGTACTTC
TRBJ1-2 TRBV12-5 NA NA CASGLQEYYGYTF TGTGCTAGTGGTTTGCAGGAATACTATGGCTACACCTTC
TRBJ2-7 TRBV7-2 NA NA CASREPSATHYEQYF TGTGCCAGCAGGGAGCCTAGCGCGACCCACTACGAGCAGTACTTC
TRBJ2-1 TRBV6-6 NA TRBD1 CASSYLHRGRNEQFF TGTGCCAGCAGTTACCTGCACAGGGGAAGAAATGAGCAGTTCTTC
TRBJ2-7 TRBV5-1 NA TRBD1 CASSLTSGTGNEQYF TGCGCCAGCAGCTTGACCTCCGGGACAGGGAACGAGCAGTACTTC
TRBJ1-3 TRBV7-9 once TRBD1 CASSTTVRGPISGNTIYF TGTGCCAGCAGCACGACCGTCAGGGGGCCTATCTCTGGAAACACCATATATTTT
TRBJ2-3 TRBV5-1 NA TRBD2 CASSLAGAGRTDTQYF TGCGCCAGCAGCTTGGCCGGAGCGGGAAGAACAGATACGCAGTATTTT
TRBJ1-1 TRBV14 NA NA CASSQGKGGSILNTEAFF TGTGCCAGCAGCCAAGGAAAAGGAGGAAGTATTCTGAACACTGAAGCTTTCTTT
TRBJ1-4 TRBV18 NA NA CASSPGPWREKLFF TGTGCCAGCTCACCGGGGCCTTGGCGGGAAAAACTGTTTTTT
TRBJ2-2 TRBV18 NA TRBD2 CASSPGTSGIAGELFF TGTGCCAGCTCCCCGGGGACTAGCGGGATCGCCGGGGAGCTGTTTTTT
TRBJ1-3 TRBV28 NA TRBD1 CASSLTGVGGNTIYF TGTGCCAGCAGCCTAACAGGGGTAGGCGGAAACACCATATATTTT
TRBJ2-5 TRBV21-1 NA NA CASSRGGTSGSLETQYF TGTGCCAGCAGCAGGGGTGGGACTAGCGGGAGTTTAGAGACCCAGTACTTC
TRBJ1-5 TRBV11-2 NA TRBD1 CASSWGTGEGQPQHF TGTGCCAGCAGCTGGGGGACAGGTGAAGGTCAGCCCCAGCATTTT
TRBJ2-1 TRBV7-9 NA NA CASGARGNEQFF TGTGCCAGCGGGGCCAGGGGCAATGAGCAGTTCTTC
TRBJ1-1 TRBV11-2 NA NA CASSLDYYTEAFF TGTGCCAGCAGCTTAGATTATTACACTGAAGCTTTCTTT